The 8 T cell receptor beta chains given below trace back to one sample, sequenced in a study of cytomegalovirus exposure and HLA in healthy donors. Data came from immunoSEQ multiplex PCR; TCRdb stores just in-frame clones and leaves some out. In the table there are fewer than 200,000 clones, around 86% of which are singletons. The specimen sequenced was PBMCs. The receptors come from a young man in good health and CMV-seropositive.

This clone is a singleton in its sample. CDR3 loop: CASSLGGDPREQFF. CDR3 coding DNA: TGTGCCAGCAGCTTGGGAGGGGACCCCAGGGAGCAGTTCTTC. The V gene is TRBV5-4, the J gene TRBJ2-1; D possibly matches TRBD1 or TRBD2 (5 bases each). The V end lost 0 bases, the J end lost 10 bases, and 14 bases lay between the germline ends. CDR3 length equals 14 residues. Germline V gene data show CDR1 as SGHNT and CDR2 as YYREEE (reference sequence).

The chain combines TRBV4-2 with TRBJ1-5, with TRBD1 matching over 9 bases. This CDR3 spans 17 amino acids. Germline CDR1 LGHNA, CDR2 YNFKEQ. Germline trimming cut 4 bases from V and 7 bases from J; bases unmatched to any gene: 14. The CDR3 DNA is TGTGCCAGCAGCCTAGACTTTACAGGGGGCCCTCAACAGCCCCAGCATTTT. It translates to CASSLDFTGGPQQPQHF.

V usage is TRBV29-1 and J usage is TRBJ1-3; no firm D call. V gave up 4 bases and J gave up 0 bases, with 7 bases separating them. Per the germline V gene, CDR1 is SQVTM and CDR2 is ANQGSEA. This CDR3 spans 13 amino acids. The CDR3 nucleotides are TGCAGCGTTGCCTTGTCCTCTGGAAACACCATATATTTT. It yields the protein CSVALSSGNTIYF.

DNA of the CDR3: TGTGCCAGCAGCGTAGTCACCGGGGAGCTGTTTTTT. Residues: CASSVVTGELFF. The chain combines TRBV9 with TRBJ2-2; D is ambiguous. CDR1 is SGDLS, CDR2 YYNGEE, per germline. V lost 0 bases and J 4 bases, leaving 1 base between the germline ends. The length of the CDR3 is 12 residues.

CDR3 coding DNA: TGTGCCAGCTCACCAACAGGGCCTCCGGAAGCTTTCTTT. This translates into CASSPTGPPEAFF. This chain connects TRBV18 to TRBJ1-1, with TRBD1 as a possible D gene (6 bases). Trimming left V 2 bases short and J 8 bases short, with 12 bases between. Germline lookup yields CDR1 KGHSH and CDR2 LQKENI. This CDR3 is built from 13 residues. The full variable domain, its missing parts supplied by reference TRBV18 and TRBJ1-1, is NAGVMQNPRHLVRRRGQEARLRCSPMKGHSHVYWYRQLPEEGLKFMVYLQKENIIDESGMPKERFSAEFPKEGPSILRIQQVVRGDSAAYFCASSPTGPPEAFFGQGTRLTVV.

This chain connects TRBV27 to TRBJ2-7; D is unresolved. The CDR3 runs to 11 residues. CDR1 is MNHEY and CDR2 is SMNVEV in the germline V gene (reference sequence). V lost 5 bases and J 0 bases, leaving 2 bases between the germline ends. CDR3 in amino acids: CASSLSYEQYF. CDR3 DNA: TGTGCCAGCAGTCTCTCCTACGAGCAGTACTTC.

This sequence joins TRBV6-7 and TRBJ2-2; TRBD1 agrees at 10 bases. TRBV6-7 is classed as an ORF, of uncertain function. J lost 0 bases, V lost 2 bases, and 12 bases had no gene match. The CDR3 length is 20 residues. CDR3 nucleotides: TGTGCCAGCAGTTACGCCGGGACAGGGGAAGCCCCCACGAACACCGGGGAGCTGTTTTTT. It translates to CASSYAGTGEAPTNTGELFF.

CDR3: CATSRESGNTEAFF. DNA for the CDR3: TGTGCCACCAGCAGAGAATCAGGGAACACTGAAGCTTTCTTT. The chain couples TRBV15 to TRBJ1-1; D call uncertain. Trimming took off 0 bases at V and 1 base at J, with 6 bases between the two ends. Germline V gene sequence: CDR1 LNHNV, CDR2 YYDKDF (reference sequence). This CDR3 has 14 residues. Filled out from reference TRBV15 and TRBJ1-1, the complete variable domain reads DAMVIQNPRYQVTQFGKPVTLSCSQTLNHNVMYWYQQKSSQAPKLLFHYYDKDFNNEADTPDNFQSRRPNTSFCFLDIRSPGLGDTAMYLCATSRESGNTEAFFGQGTRLTVV.